This T cell receptor (beta chain) was documented in a study of blood T cell repertoires in COVID-19 (dated by TCRdb to 2020 to 2022). Study-level background: Collaborator samples came from the United States, Italy and Spain and covered acute and convalescent phases of COVID-19. The material from the prospective study consisted of cDNA or gDNA derived from T cells, B-cell-depleted T cells, or PBMCs. Deeply sampled blood TCRbeta repertoires from subjects exposed to, actively infected with, or recovered from COVID-19 were included in the dataset. A freely available public database, intended as a resource for researchers studying the immune response to SARS-CoV-2, is where the repertoires were released. The samples were drawn from the first 160 participants of the ongoing ImmuneRACE study and from 1,254 subjects provided by 6 global collaborators. Nearly every sample came with metadata listing a de-identified subject ID, COVID-19 status, age in years and sex. Where available, HLA class I and class II types were taken from metadata supplied by the sample provider and were not determined by assay-based typing.

Regarding this clone: Its binding antigen is unknown. Base qualities are missing; no much larger clone stands one base away.

Broad study findings and their caveats: The quantity of clinical and demographic metadata differed by source and by participant and was supplied without curation.

Each collaborating institution followed its own protocols to collect whole blood in K2EDTA tubes. Collaborator samples were shipped for TCRbeta analysis as frozen whole blood, isolated PBMCs, or DNA extracted from either sample type. TCRbeta CDR3 regions were amplified from genomic DNA by means of the immunoSEQ Assay, a bias-controlled multiplex PCR. The original methods were these. Nucleated cell counts per sample were estimated from amplification of reference gene primers within the assay. To quantify the absolute abundance of each unique TCRbeta CDR3 rearrangement, sequence reads were collapsed and filtered. For each sample, productive Simpson clonality was calculated as the square root of Simpson's diversity index across productive rearrangements. The table comes from immuneACCESS by way of TCRdb, which keeps in-frame sequences with V and J called. Part of the clones is missing from these tables; in studies checked, under half for an unresolved V gene and the rest for unknown reasons. That table furnishes V, J and clone size, whereas the DNA furnished D and trimming. Within this sample are around 85,000 clones, with about 82% of them counted one time only. The leading ten clones occupy roughly 8% of the sample.

Sequences MDHEN (CDR1) and SYDVKM (CDR2) are obtained from the germline V gene. The trim is 7 bases for V and 5 bases for J, with a gap of 9 bases between the germline ends. Including cysteine and phenylalanine, the CDR3 has 12 amino acids. Left in the record is the CDR3 DNA by itself, 36 bases read in frame from the first base. The chain is assembled from TRBV28 and TRBJ1-5, with no D gene named confidently. The TCR originated in a man over 45 with active COVID-19. The material sequenced was peripheral blood. The CDR3 here reads CASTPSYQPQHF. The nucleotides are TGTGCCAGCACCCCCTCGTATCAGCCCCAGCATTTT.